This T cell receptor (beta chain) was retrieved from a study of shared clonotypes between healthy human individuals. Background on the study: The study drew on a couple of women and three men aged 18 to 49 as donors. Study results and caveats: Relative to clonotypes present in all four donors, those not shared had lower generation probabilities.

Note on this clone: The antigen remains undetermined.

The CDR3 totals 13 residues. Trimming removed 6 bases at V and 5 bases at J, with 13 bases between. Germline V gives CDR1 MNHEY, CDR2 SVGAGI. The protocol was immunoSEQ multiplex PCR, while the TCRdb copy is restricted to in-frame clones and leaves out a portion. The data hold about 380,000 clones, with 90% to 98% observed a single time. J is TRBJ2-5 and V is TRBV6-5; D not resolved. The sequence was obtained from a man aged 30 to 39 in good health. Sequencing was carried out using memory CD8+ T cells sorted from blood. As to subset: CD45RO+ cells pooled with CCR7-negative TemRA cells. The CDR3 DNA sequence: TGTGCCAGCAGCCGCAGTTTGGGGGAGACCCAGTACTTC. Protein sequence: CASSRSLGETQYF.